These 18 T cell receptor beta chains were sequenced from one sample in a study of shared clonotypes between healthy human individuals. The method was immunoSEQ multiplex PCR; TCRdb's version includes in-frame clones alone and lacks a portion of them. The sample records around 2.1 million clones, more than 90% being singletons. Source material: naive CD4+ T cells sorted from blood. The subset is: CD45RA+ positively selected. These receptors originate from a man between 18 and 29 years old in good health.

As to this clone: An end of the junction differs from the germline gene, which may be a read error. The chain uses TRBV28 and TRBJ2-7, with 12 bases aligning to TRBD1. CDR1 MDHEN and CDR2 SYDVKM come from the germline V gene. This CDR3 comprises 14 residues. This chain's CDR3 is CASSSGLGTGGGHF. The CDR3, as DNA: TGTGCCAGCAGTTCCGGCCTGGGGACAGGGGGCGGGCACTTC.

This chain connects TRBV5-6 to TRBJ2-1; D gene uncertain. In germline, CDR1 is SGHDT, CDR2 YYEEEE. V lost 1 base and J 4 bases, leaving 6 bases between the germline ends. The CDR3 has 13 amino acids. The CDR3 sequence is CASSLREYNEQFF. CDR3 sequence (DNA): TGTGCCAGCAGCTTGAGAGAATACAATGAGCAGTTCTTC.

V gene TRBV10-3 combines with J gene TRBJ1-2, with D perhaps TRBD1 (5 bases). V gave up 7 bases and J gave up 4 bases, with 10 bases separating them. This CDR3 has 12 amino acids. Germline V gene lookup returns CDR1 ENHRY and CDR2 SYGVKD. The CDR3 reads CAINSQGYGYTF. The CDR3 nucleotides are TGTGCCATCAACTCCCAGGGCTATGGCTACACCTTC.

The chain recombines TRBV6-5 with TRBJ1-1; D remains ambiguous. The CDR3 runs to 16 residues. CDR1 is MNHEY, CDR2 SVGAGI, per germline. The germline V and J ends were trimmed by 2 bases and 0 bases, with 13 bases remaining between them. CDR3 in DNA: TGTGCCAGCAGTTACACACAACAGATTATGAACACTGAAGCTTTCTTT. This translates into CASSYTQQIMNTEAFF.

The chain combines TRBV5-1 with TRBJ1-3, with 7 bases that match TRBD1. The trim removed 4 bases at V and 1 base at J, leaving 8 bases unmatched. CDR3 size: 16 residues. The V gene's germline CDR1 is SGHRS and CDR2 YFSETQ. The CDR3 loop is CASSSGDSGSGNTIYF. CDR3 nucleotides: TGCGCCAGCAGCAGCGGGGACAGCGGATCTGGAAACACCATATATTTT.

The chain employs TRBV19 and TRBJ2-2; unclear D gene. CDR3 length equals 15 residues. The germline V gene has CDR1 LNHDA and CDR2 SQIVND (reference sequence). V lost 5 bases to trimming and J lost 0 bases, with 10 bases between them. The DNA of the CDR3 is TGTGCCAGTAGTGCGTTAATGGCGAACACCGGGGAGCTGTTTTTT. Translated: CASSALMANTGELFF.

The genes are TRBV2 and TRBJ2-1; possibly TRBD2 for D (6 bases). Germline assignment: CDR1 SNHLY and CDR2 FYNNEI. The ends were cut back, 2 bases at V and 5 bases at J, with 16 bases in the middle. The CDR3 runs to 16 residues. The DNA of the CDR3 is TGTGCCAGCAGTGAAAATCCTAGCGCTTCCCACAATGAGCAGTTCTTC. Its translation is CASSENPSASHNEQFF.

To note about this clone: This specimen includes other DNA sequences encoding the same CDR3. J is TRBJ2-5 and V is TRBV7-9, with 10 bases lining up with TRBD2. CDR1 is SEHNR and CDR2 is FQNEAQ in the germline V gene (reference sequence). Trimming at V came to 2 bases and at J to 2 bases, leaving 8 bases not matched to a gene. The length of the CDR3 is 17 residues. CDR3 loop: CASSLLAGAIQQETQYF. The CDR3 nucleotides read TGTGCCAGCAGCTTACTAGCGGGGGCCATACAGCAAGAGACCCAGTACTTC.

V gene TRBV5-1 combines with J gene TRBJ2-7; D uncertain. The CDR3 loop spans 15 amino acids. The V gene lost 0 bases and the J gene lost 0 bases, with 10 bases spanning the gap. The germline V gene has CDR1 SGHRS and CDR2 YFSETQ. CDR3 in DNA: TGCGCCAGCAGCTTGGAACTAAGTAACTCCTACGAGCAGTACTTC. It is translated as CASSLELSNSYEQYF.

The V and J genes are TRBV27 and TRBJ2-7, with TRBD2 matching over 11 bases. The CDR3 has 15 residues. Trimming took 5 bases from V and 2 from J; bases not matched to a gene: 5. The germline V gene has CDR1 MNHEY and CDR2 SMNVEV (reference sequence). The CDR3 bases are TGTGCCAGCAGTGTTGGGACTAGCGGTCCCTACGAGCAGTACTTC. This codes for CASSVGTSGPYEQYF.

The chain is built from TRBV21-1 and TRBJ1-5; the DNA was not compared with TRBD1, the D call given in the table. TRBV21-1 is labeled a pseudogene. The CDR3 is 14 residues long. The CDR3 protein is CASSNRDSAQPQHF. As DNA, the CDR3 is TGTGCCAGCAGCAATAGGGACAGTGCGCAGCCCCAGCATTTT.

V is TRBV6-5 and J is TRBJ2-7; no firm D call. V lost 6 bases, J lost 9 bases, and 15 bases lay in between. The CDR3 totals 12 residues. The germline gives CDR1 MNHEY, CDR2 SVGAGI. For the CDR3, the DNA is TGTGCCAGCAGCCCCAAAGGCCCTGTGCAGTACTTC. Translating it yields CASSPKGPVQYF.

This chain uses TRBV4-1 with TRBJ2-7; D call uncertain. Trimming pared 1 base from V and 3 bases from J, leaving 10 bases between. This CDR3 contains 14 residues. From germline, CDR1 is MGHRA and CDR2 YSYEKL. The CDR3 spells CASSQVRAGYEQYF. Written as DNA, the CDR3 is TGCGCCAGCAGCCAAGTTCGGGCCGGCTACGAGCAGTACTTC.

V and J are TRBV30 and TRBJ2-2; tentatively, D is TRBD1 (6 bases). The CDR3 length is 18 residues. V lost 1 base and J lost 1, with 19 bases in between. The germline gives CDR1 GTSNPN, CDR2 SVGIG (reference sequence). The chain's CDR3 is CAWSAIGTPAMNTGELFF. The CDR3 nucleotides are TGTGCCTGGAGTGCAATAGGGACACCAGCTATGAACACCGGGGAGCTGTTTTTT.

About this clone itself: The same CDR3 can be traced to other DNA sequences in this sample. The V call is TRBV10-3, the J call TRBJ2-7; D call uncertain. The CDR3 has 13 residues. The germline gives CDR1 ENHRY, CDR2 SYGVKD. V was trimmed by 6 bases and J by 2 bases, leaving 11 bases between them. The CDR3 loop reads CAIRAGYPYEQYF. For the CDR3, the DNA is TGTGCCATCAGAGCCGGTTACCCCTACGAGCAGTACTTC.

V gene TRBV30 combines with J gene TRBJ1-2; maybe TRBD1 (5 bases). The germline gives CDR1 GTSNPN, CDR2 SVGIG (reference sequence). V was trimmed by 3 bases and J by 1 base, leaving 9 bases between them. CDR3 length equals 13 residues. This CDR3 reads CAWRTVNNYGYTF. For the CDR3, the DNA is TGTGCCTGGAGGACAGTGAATAACTATGGCTACACCTTC.

This clone was seen only once. V and J are TRBV2 and TRBJ2-5; 10 bases map to TRBD2. V dropped 4 bases and J dropped 5; count of bases not matched to a gene: 7. The CDR3 is made up of 15 amino acids. Germline CDR1 is SNHLY and CDR2 is FYNNEI. The CDR3 DNA reads TGTGCCAGCAGTGCTTTTCAGGGACTAGCGGAGACCCAGTACTTC. This sequence encodes CASSAFQGLAETQYF.

The chain employs TRBV12-1 and TRBJ1-6. TRBV12-1 is shown as a pseudogene. The CDR3 spans 15 residues. The CDR3 loop reads CASSFGPFYNSPLHF. The CDR3 bases are TGTGCCAGCAGCTTTGGACCCTTTTATAATTCACCCCTCCACTTT.